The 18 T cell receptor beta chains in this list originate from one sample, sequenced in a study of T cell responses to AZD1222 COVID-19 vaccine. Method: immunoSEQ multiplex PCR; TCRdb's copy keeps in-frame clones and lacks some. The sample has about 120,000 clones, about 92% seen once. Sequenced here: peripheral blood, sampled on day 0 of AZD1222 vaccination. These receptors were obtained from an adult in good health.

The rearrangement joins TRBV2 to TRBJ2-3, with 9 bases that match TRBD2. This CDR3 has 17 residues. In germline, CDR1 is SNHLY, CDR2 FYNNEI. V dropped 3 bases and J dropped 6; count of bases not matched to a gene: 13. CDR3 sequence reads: CASSEDSGSVKRDTQYF. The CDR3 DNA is TGTGCCAGCAGTGAGGATAGCGGGAGCGTTAAAAGGGATACGCAGTATTTT.

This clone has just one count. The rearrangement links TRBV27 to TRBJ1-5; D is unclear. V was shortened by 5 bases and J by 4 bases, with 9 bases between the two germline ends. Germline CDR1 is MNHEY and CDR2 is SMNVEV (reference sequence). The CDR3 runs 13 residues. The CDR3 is CASSPAANQPQHF. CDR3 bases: TGTGCCAGCAGTCCGGCCGCTAATCAGCCCCAGCATTTT.

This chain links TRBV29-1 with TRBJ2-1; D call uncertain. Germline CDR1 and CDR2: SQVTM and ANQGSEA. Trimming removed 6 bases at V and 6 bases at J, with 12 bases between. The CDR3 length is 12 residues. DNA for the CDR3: TGCAGCGTATCTCTTATGAGCAATGAGCAGTTCTTC. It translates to CSVSLMSNEQFF.

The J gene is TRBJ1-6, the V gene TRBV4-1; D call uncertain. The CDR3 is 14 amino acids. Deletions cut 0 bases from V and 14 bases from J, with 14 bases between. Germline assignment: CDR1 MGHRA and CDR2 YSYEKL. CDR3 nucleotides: TGCGCCAGCAGCCAAGAGTGGCTGGAGTTAGCCCTCCACTTT. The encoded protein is CASSQEWLELALHF.

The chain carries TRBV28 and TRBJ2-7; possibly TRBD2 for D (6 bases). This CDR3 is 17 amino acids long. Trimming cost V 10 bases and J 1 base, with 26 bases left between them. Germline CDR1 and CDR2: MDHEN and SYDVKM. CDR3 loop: CAISAGLPFGFSYEQYF. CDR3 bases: TGTGCCATCAGCGCGGGACTTCCCTTCGGGTTTTCCTACGAGCAGTACTTC.

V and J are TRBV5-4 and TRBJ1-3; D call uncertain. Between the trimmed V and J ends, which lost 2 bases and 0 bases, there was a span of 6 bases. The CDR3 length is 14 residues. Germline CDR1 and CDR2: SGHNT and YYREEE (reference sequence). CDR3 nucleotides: TGTGCCAGCAGCTTTAAAGGCTCTGGAAACACCATATATTTT. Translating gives CASSFKGSGNTIYF.

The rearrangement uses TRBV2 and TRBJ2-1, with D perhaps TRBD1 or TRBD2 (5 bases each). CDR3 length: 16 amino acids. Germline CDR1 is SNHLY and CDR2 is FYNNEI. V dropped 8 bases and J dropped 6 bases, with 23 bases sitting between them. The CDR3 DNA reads TGTGCCAGCCAAGTCCGGACAAATCCTGGACTCAATGAGCAGTTCTTC. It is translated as CASQVRTNPGLNEQFF.

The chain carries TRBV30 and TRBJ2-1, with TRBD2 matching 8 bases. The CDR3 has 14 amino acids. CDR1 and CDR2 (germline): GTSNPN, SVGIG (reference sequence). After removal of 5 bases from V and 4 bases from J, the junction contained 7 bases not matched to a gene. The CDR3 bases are TGTGCCTGGTCGGGAGGGCCGGTTTACAATGAGCAGTTCTTC. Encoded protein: CAWSGGPVYNEQFF. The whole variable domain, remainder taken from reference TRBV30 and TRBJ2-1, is SQTIHQWPATLVQPVGSPLSLECTVEGTSNPNLYWYRQAAGRGLQLLFYSVGIGQISSEVPQNLSASRPQDRQFILSSKKLLLSDSGFYLCAWSGGPVYNEQFFGPGTRLTVL.

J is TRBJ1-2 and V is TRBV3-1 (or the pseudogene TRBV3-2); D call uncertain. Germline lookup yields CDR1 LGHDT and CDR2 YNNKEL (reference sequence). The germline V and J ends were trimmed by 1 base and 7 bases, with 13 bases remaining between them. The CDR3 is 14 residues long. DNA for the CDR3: TGTGCCAGCAGCCAAGTTAACACCGGACTTGGCTACACCTTC. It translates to CASSQVNTGLGYTF.

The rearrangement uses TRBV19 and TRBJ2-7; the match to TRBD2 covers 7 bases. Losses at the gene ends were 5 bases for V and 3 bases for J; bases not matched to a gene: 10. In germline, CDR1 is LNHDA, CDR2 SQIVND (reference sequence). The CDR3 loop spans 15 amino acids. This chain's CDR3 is CASSVAGDMGYEQYF. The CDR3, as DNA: TGTGCCAGTAGTGTCGCGGGAGACATGGGCTACGAGCAGTACTTC.

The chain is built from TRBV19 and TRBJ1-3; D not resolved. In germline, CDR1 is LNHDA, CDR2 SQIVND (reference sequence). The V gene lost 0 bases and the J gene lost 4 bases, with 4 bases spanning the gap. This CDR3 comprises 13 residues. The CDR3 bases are TGTGCCAGTAGTATAGAGGACGGAAACACCATATATTTT. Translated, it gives CASSIEDGNTIYF.

Written as DNA, the CDR3 is TGTGCCAGCACCTGGGGGAGCGGGAGCACAGATACGCAGTATTTT. Protein sequence: CASTWGSGSTDTQYF. V and J are TRBV6-6 and TRBJ2-3; D may be TRBD2 (6 bases). CDR3 length: 15 residues. The ends were cut back, 7 bases at V and 0 bases at J, with 14 bases in the middle. Germline CDR1 MNHNY, CDR2 SVGAGI (reference sequence).

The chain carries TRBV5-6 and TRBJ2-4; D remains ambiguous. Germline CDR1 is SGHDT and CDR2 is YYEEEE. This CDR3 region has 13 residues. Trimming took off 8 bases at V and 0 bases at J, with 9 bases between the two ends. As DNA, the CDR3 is TGTGCCAGGACCAGCCTAGCCAAAAACATTCAGTACTTC. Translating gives CARTSLAKNIQYF.

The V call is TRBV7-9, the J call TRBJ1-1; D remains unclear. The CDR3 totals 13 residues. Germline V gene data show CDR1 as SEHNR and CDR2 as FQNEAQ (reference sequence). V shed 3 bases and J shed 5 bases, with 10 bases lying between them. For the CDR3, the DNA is TGTGCCAGCAGCTTCACAAGCGAGACTGAAGCTTTCTTT. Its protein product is CASSFTSETEAFF.

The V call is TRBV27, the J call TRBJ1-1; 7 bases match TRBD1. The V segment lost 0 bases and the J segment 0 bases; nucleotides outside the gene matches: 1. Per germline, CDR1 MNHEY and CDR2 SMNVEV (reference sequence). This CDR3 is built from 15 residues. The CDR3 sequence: CASSLSTGVNTEAFF. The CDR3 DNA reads TGTGCCAGCAGTTTATCAACAGGGGTGAACACTGAAGCTTTCTTT.

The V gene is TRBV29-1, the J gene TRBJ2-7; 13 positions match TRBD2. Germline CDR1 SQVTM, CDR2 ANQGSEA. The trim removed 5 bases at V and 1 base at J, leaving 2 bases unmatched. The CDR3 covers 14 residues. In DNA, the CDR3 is TGCAGCGTTCTGACTAGCGGGAGGTCCTACGAGCAGTACTTC. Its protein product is CSVLTSGRSYEQYF.

Written as DNA, the CDR3 is TGTGCCACCAGCAGAGTTTTAGGCGGTGAGCAGTTCTTC. This sequence encodes CATSRVLGGEQFF. The rearrangement uses TRBV15 and TRBJ2-1; D is uncertain. The V gene's germline CDR1 is LNHNV and CDR2 YYDKDF (reference sequence). CDR3 length: 13 residues. Between the trimmed V and J ends, which lost 1 base and 9 bases, there was a span of 10 bases.

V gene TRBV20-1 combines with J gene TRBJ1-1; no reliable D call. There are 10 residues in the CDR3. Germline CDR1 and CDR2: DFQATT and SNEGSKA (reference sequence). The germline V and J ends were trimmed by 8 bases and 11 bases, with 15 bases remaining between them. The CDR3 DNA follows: TGCAGTTTGAGGTCCCTGGGGGCTTTCTTT. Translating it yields CSLRSLGAFF.